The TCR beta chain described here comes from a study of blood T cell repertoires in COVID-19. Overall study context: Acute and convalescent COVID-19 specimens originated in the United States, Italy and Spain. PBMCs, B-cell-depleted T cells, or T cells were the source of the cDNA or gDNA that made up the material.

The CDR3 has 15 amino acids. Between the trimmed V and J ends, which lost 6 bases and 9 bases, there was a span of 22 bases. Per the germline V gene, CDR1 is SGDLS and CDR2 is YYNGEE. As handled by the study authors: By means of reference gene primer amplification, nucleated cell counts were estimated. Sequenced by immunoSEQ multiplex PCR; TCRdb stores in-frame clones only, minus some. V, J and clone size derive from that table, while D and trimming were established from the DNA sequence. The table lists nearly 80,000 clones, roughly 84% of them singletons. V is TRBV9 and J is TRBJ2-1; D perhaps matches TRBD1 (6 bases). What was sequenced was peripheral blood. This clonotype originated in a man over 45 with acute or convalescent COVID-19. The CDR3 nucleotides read TGTGCCAGCAAGTCAGGACAGTCTAGTGGGGGTGAGCAGTTCTTC. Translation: CASKSGQSSGGEQFF.